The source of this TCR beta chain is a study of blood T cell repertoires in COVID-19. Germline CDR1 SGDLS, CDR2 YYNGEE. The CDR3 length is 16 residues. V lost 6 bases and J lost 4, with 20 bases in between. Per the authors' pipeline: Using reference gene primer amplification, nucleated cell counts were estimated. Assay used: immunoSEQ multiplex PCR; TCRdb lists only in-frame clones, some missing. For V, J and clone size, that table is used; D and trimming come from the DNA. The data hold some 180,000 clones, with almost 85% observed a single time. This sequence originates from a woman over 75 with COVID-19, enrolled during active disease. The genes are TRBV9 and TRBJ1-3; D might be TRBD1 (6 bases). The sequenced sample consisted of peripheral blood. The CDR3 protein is CASTNGGRPGGNTIYF. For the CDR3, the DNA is TGTGCCAGCACTAACGGGGGGCGGCCGGGAGGAAACACCATATATTTT. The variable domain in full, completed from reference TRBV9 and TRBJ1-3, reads DSGVTQTPKHLITATGQRVTLRCSPRSGDLSVYWYQQSLDQGLQFLIQYYNGEERAKGNILERFSAQQFPDLHSELNLSSLELGDSALYFCASTNGGRPGGNTIYFGEGSWLTVV.